This TCR beta chain came from a study of OX40 agonist ivuxolimab in advanced cancers. In the study overall: Ivuxolimab was a fully human IgG2 agonistic monoclonal antibody targeting the costimulatory receptor OX40 (CD134). The monotherapy dose-escalation portion (N ≈ 57 patients) of the phase I ivuxolimab trial is reported in the paper. Of the 50 to 55 patients in dose escalation, about 20 had hepatocellular carcinoma, roughly 15 had melanoma, 9 had renal cell carcinoma and 9 had head and neck cancer. The dose-escalation cohort was about 87% male with a mean age of about 54 years, ranging from roughly 20 to 85. Partial responses occurred in three dose-escalation patients, of whom one had hepatocellular carcinoma and two had cutaneous melanoma. Patients were allowed to have had prior anti-PD-1, anti-PD-L1 or anti-CTLA-4 therapy, and 40% to 45% of the dose-escalation patients had previously received checkpoint inhibitors. Intravenous ivuxolimab was administered to patients every 2 weeks at six dose levels: 0.01, 0.1, 0.3, 1.5, 3 and 10 mg/kg. The purpose of peripheral TCRbeta sequencing was to test whether ivuxolimab changed TCR sequence diversity and led to clonal T-cell expansion.

For sequencing of the TCRbeta CDR3 region, genomic DNA was extracted from the sorted cells. TCRbeta CDR3 regions were sequenced using the immunoSEQ Assay. TCRdb stores this immuneACCESS table with in-frame sequences only. Part of the clones is absent; in the studies checked, under half of the shortfall reflects unresolved V genes, and no reason is known for the rest. This sample is represented by nearly 65,000 clones; roughly nine tenths of them were singletons. About 4% of the sample lies in the top ten. Patients with a history of autoimmune disease or receiving systemic immunosuppression were excluded from the trial. In every dose cohort, peripheral blood was drawn for TCR sequencing at baseline, cycle 4 day 1, and cycle 7 day 1. Samples were obtained from an open-label, multicenter, first-in-human phase I dose-escalation trial of ivuxolimab. Adults with locally advanced or metastatic melanoma, renal cell, hepatocellular, or head and neck squamous cell carcinoma were enrolled in the trial. CD4+ and CD8+ T cells were sorted separately from peripheral blood before TCR sequencing.

V loses 2 bases at its end and J loses 4 bases; junction bases beyond the gene matches: 6. From its cysteine to its phenylalanine, the CDR3 spans 15 amino acids. Of the read, only the CDR3 DNA is kept; its 45 bases are in frame from base 1. CDR1 and CDR2 were assigned from the germline V gene as SGHVS and FNYEAQ. In the case of this clone: Its antigen remains undetermined. No quality values exist for individual bases; no much larger clone is one base distant.

On the study overall, not on this receptor specifically: Partial responders in the 0.1-3.0 mg/kg groups had among the lowest normalized peripheral clonal expansion, especially among CD8+ T cells. On average, CD8+ T cells showed more expanded clones than CD4+ T cells after ivuxolimab. At doses of 0.1 to 3.0 mg/kg, clonal expansion of both CD4+ and CD8+ blood T cells was observed from baseline to week 6. The antigen specificity of the clonally expanded peripheral T cells was not determined. Low levels of normalized T-cell clonal expansion were also seen in some patients who did not respond.

The clonotype was recovered from an adult with an advanced solid tumor such as melanoma, head and neck, liver or kidney cancer. The chain links TRBV7-6 with TRBJ1-1; TRBD1 lines up with 8 middle nucleotides. Specimen: CD4+ or CD8+ T cells sorted from blood, collected in a trial of the OX40 agonist ivuxolimab. In nucleotide form, the sequence is TGTGCCAGCAGCTTAACGACAGGGGATAGCACTGAAGCTTTCTTT. Its protein product is CASSLTTGDSTEAFF.